This TCR beta chain was documented in a study of control samples from healthy donors and cancer patients. TCRdb's copy holds only in-frame clones and misses some; the assay was immunoSEQ multiplex PCR. The repertoire consists of 77,000 or so clones, with roughly 91% occurring once and the leading ten covering more than 15%. V was clipped by 2 bases and J by 7 bases, with 15 bases between them. The CDR3 totals 14 residues. Germline V gene data show CDR1 as SGHDT and CDR2 as YYEEEE. The chain recombines TRBV5-6 with TRBJ1-2; D possibly corresponds to TRBD1 (5 bases). Material for sequencing was blood. The clonotype comes from a man younger than 45 in good health. This CDR3 is CASSFLRGSGGYTF. CDR3 DNA sequence: TGTGCCAGCAGCTTCCTTAGGGGAAGCGGTGGCTACACCTTC.